A single sample is the source of the 4 T cell receptor beta chains below, sequenced in a study of cytomegalovirus exposure and HLA in healthy donors. 60 Vbeta and 13 Jbeta primers were used in PCR. Assay: immunoSEQ multiplex PCR; the TCRdb copy retains only in-frame clones and omits some. This repertoire shows some 150,000 clones, 75% to 85% found once; its top ten account for about 2.4%. Specimen: PBMCs. These receptors all come from a man aged 45-60 years in good health and CMV-seronegative.

The chain couples TRBV5-1 to TRBJ2-7; the D gene is possibly TRBD2 (5 bases). V dropped 4 bases and J dropped 1 base, with 15 bases sitting between them. This CDR3 comprises 15 residues. The germline CDR1 and CDR2 sequences are SGHRS and YFSETQ. CDR3 in amino acids: CASSPVAGASYEQYF. The CDR3 DNA follows: TGCGCCAGCAGCCCGGTGGCGGGTGCGTCCTACGAGCAGTACTTC.

This chain connects TRBV5-1 to TRBJ2-1; TRBD2 matches at 7 bases. Germline trimming cut 5 bases from V and 4 bases from J; bases unmatched to any gene: 6. This CDR3 has 14 residues. Germline CDR1 and CDR2: SGHRS and YFSETQ. This CDR3 is CASRASGSYNEQFF. CDR3 bases: TGCGCCAGCAGAGCTAGCGGAAGTTACAATGAGCAGTTCTTC.

This clone was detected many times. The V and J genes are TRBV7-6 and TRBJ2-2; tentatively, D is TRBD2 (6 bases). V dropped 4 bases and J dropped 0 bases, with 15 bases sitting between them. CDR3 length equals 17 residues. Germline V gene sequence: CDR1 SGHVS, CDR2 FNYEAQ. The chain's CDR3 is CASSSRSSGANTGELFF. The CDR3 DNA is TGTGCCAGCAGCTCACGAAGTAGCGGTGCGAACACCGGGGAGCTGTTTTTT.

The chain recombines TRBV30 with TRBJ1-1, with D maybe TRBD1 (6 bases). V lost 2 bases and J lost 4, with 17 bases in between. This CDR3 has 15 amino acids. CDR1 and CDR2 (germline): GTSNPN, SVGIG (reference sequence). The CDR3 DNA is TGTGCCTGGAGTAGAGGGGGGGTTTGGGGCACTGAAGCTTTCTTT. Translated: CAWSRGGVWGTEAFF.